This T cell receptor (beta chain) was captured in a study of CD8 T cells in Susac syndrome. The CDR3 spans 19 residues. CDR1 SQVTM and CDR2 ANQGSEA come from the germline V gene. The J segment lost 3 bases and the V segment lost 5 bases, leaving 23 bases of the junction unmatched. The sample holds a few counts of this clonotype. When the RNA was reverse transcribed, random hexamers were used with an input of roughly 0.45 to 1 ug. TCRdb re-called the immunoSEQ multiplex PCR reads through MiXCR, storing one row per CDR3 protein. The sample contains around 79,000 distinct CDR3 sequences, about 95% of which appear only once. The multiple sclerosis controls comprised treatment-naive patients whose relapsing-remitting disease was stable or active.

Input material: CD8+ T cells from PBMCs. The clonotype originates from a human donor with multiple sclerosis. The chain employs TRBV29-1 and TRBJ2-5; 8 nucleotides match TRBD2. CDR3 in DNA: TGCAGCGTTATGGGCAGCCTGCTCAAGAGCGGGAGAGTCGAAGAGACCCAGTACTTC. Translating gives CSVMGSLLKSGRVEETQYF. Supplemented by reference TRBV29-1 and TRBJ2-5, the full variable domain reads SAVISQKPSRDICQRGTSLTIQCQVDSQVTMMFWYRQQPGQSLTLIATANQGSEATYESGFVIDKFPISRPNLTFSTLTVSNMSPEDSSIYLCSVMGSLLKSGRVEETQYFGPGTRLLVL.